The clone carrying this T cell receptor (beta chain) was counted between two and nine times. Its antigen is unidentified. Researchers report isolating at least 6.5 million PBMCs per sample. This specimen comes from a study of blood T cells in healthy people across ages. Notes on the study in general: Diversity of TCR beta correlated strongly with naive T cell percentage.

The germline V gene encodes CDR1 PRHDT and CDR2 FYEKMQ (reference sequence). This CDR3 region has 14 residues. V lost 6 bases to trimming and J lost 3 bases; unmatched junction nucleotides: 7. With a J-beta primer mix and a sample-barcoded 5' primer, a second PCR ran roughly 6 to 11 cycles. Each cDNA molecule carried a tag from a template-switch adaptor that contained 12 random nucleotides. Samples each returned at least 2.5 million CDR3-containing paired-end reads. Using its own MiXCR run on the 5' RACE reads, TCRdb lists one record per CDR3 protein. This table holds roughly 1.4 million distinct CDR3 sequences, around 59% found once.

The gene calls are TRBV13 and TRBJ2-7; 8 nucleotides agree with TRBD1. The clonotype originates from a man aged 18-30 years in good health. The sample consisted of blood. The CDR3 spells CASRRTGNGYEQYF. The CDR3 nucleotides read TGTGCCAGCAGGCGGACAGGGAACGGCTACGAGCAGTACTTC.